The 13 T cell receptor beta chains given below trace back to one sample, sequenced in a study of T cells in Graves' hyperthyroidism and ophthalmopathy. RNA transcripts yielded amplified TCR beta CDR3 regions. First-round RT-PCR of the TCR CDR3 relied on the HTBI primer set. TCRdb fed the multiplex PCR reads into MiXCR, producing one record per CDR3 protein. The sample carries about 400,000 distinct CDR3 sequences, 15% to 17% recorded once. The sequencing input was blood. Receptors originate from a woman between 18 and 29 years old with Graves' hyperthyroidism that later progressed to Graves' ophthalmopathy.

This clonotype was found many times. The rearrangement joins TRBV28 to TRBJ2-4; 16 bases map to TRBD2. CDR1 and CDR2 from the germline V gene are MDHEN and SYDVKM. The CDR3 contains 16 residues. V gave up 6 bases and J gave up 5 bases; unmatched junction bases: 4. CDR3 protein: CASRGTSGRAQNIQYF. The DNA of the CDR3 is TGTGCCAGCAGGGGGACTAGCGGGAGGGCGCAAAACATTCAGTACTTC.

This clonotype has at least ten counts. This chain uses TRBV5-1 with TRBJ1-1; 8 nucleotides line up with TRBD1. The germline V gene encodes CDR1 SGHRS and CDR2 YFSETQ. There are 16 residues in the CDR3. Losses at the gene ends were 4 bases for V and 2 bases for J; bases not matched to a gene: 10. The CDR3 DNA is TGCGCCAGCAGCGAAACCGGGACAGGTCTTAACACTGAAGCTTTCTTT. This translates into CASSETGTGLNTEAFF.

The chain recombines TRBV25-1 with TRBJ2-3; 11 bases line up with TRBD2. V dropped 1 base and J dropped 3; count of bases not matched to a gene: 0. This CDR3 has 15 residues. CDR1 MGHDK and CDR2 SYGVNS come from the germline V gene. The CDR3 loop is CASSEWTSGTDTQYF. The CDR3, as DNA: TGTGCCAGCAGTGAATGGACTAGCGGGACAGATACGCAGTATTTT.

The table lists this clonotype with a few counts. CDR3 nucleotides: TGCGCCAGCAGCCTCCGGGACAGGGACACCGGGGAGCTGTTTTTT. Translation: CASSLRDRDTGELFF. The chain couples TRBV5-1 to TRBJ2-2; 9 nucleotides agree with TRBD1. The V and J ends lost 4 bases and 3 bases, in that order; junction bases with no gene match: 4. The CDR3 covers 15 residues. Germline CDR1 SGHRS, CDR2 YFSETQ.

This clonotype was seen a few times. V gene TRBV5-1 combines with J gene TRBJ2-7; the match to TRBD2 covers 10 bases. Germline V CDR1 and CDR2: SGHRS, YFSETQ. The CDR3 has 18 residues. Germline trimming cut 2 bases from V and 3 bases from J; bases unmatched to any gene: 14. DNA for the CDR3: TGCGCCAGCAGCTTTGCTCCCCCTCCTAGCGGGGGCTTCTACGAGCAGTACTTC. It specifies CASSFAPPPSGGFYEQYF. The whole variable domain, filled in from reference TRBV5-1 and TRBJ2-7, reads KAGVTQTPRYLIKTRGQQVTLSCSPISGHRSVSWYQQTPGQGLQFLFEYFSETQRNKGNFPGRFSGRQFSNSRSEMNVSTLELGDSALYLCASSFAPPPSGGFYEQYFGPGTRLTVT.

In its sample, this clonotype was seen a few times. CDR3 sequence (DNA): TGTGCCAGCAGCCCCGGGACTAGCGTAATTCTAAGCTCCTACAATGAGCAGTTCTTC. It specifies CASSPGTSVILSSYNEQFF. The rearrangement joins TRBV14 to TRBJ2-1, with 10 nucleotides matching TRBD2. CDR3 size: 19 residues. Per the germline V gene, CDR1 is SGHDN and CDR2 is FVKESK. V shed 4 bases, J shed 0 bases, and the junction held 12 bases outside the gene matches.

This clonotype came up many times. The V call is TRBV6-6, the J call TRBJ2-3; D is unclear. The CDR3 contains 14 residues. Trimming removed 2 bases from V and 1 base from J, with 7 bases in between. Germline CDR1 and CDR2: MNHNY and SVGAGI (reference sequence). The CDR3 here is CASSYARGTDTQYF. CDR3 DNA: TGTGCCAGCAGTTACGCCCGGGGCACAGATACGCAGTATTTT.

This clonotype was picked up many times. The CDR3 DNA reads TGCAGGCCTTATACAGGGGCATCTGAAGCTTTCTTT. It specifies CRPYTGASEAFF. This chain connects TRBV20-1 to TRBJ1-1; 7 bases line up with TRBD1. Germline V gene lookup returns CDR1 DFQATT and CDR2 SNEGSKA (reference sequence). The CDR3 is 12 residues long.

This clonotype was found a few times. CDR3 sequence (DNA): TGTGCCATCAGTGAGTCTACTCACGAGGCTTTCTTT. This translates into CAISESTHEAFF. The chain employs TRBV10-3 and TRBJ1-1, with unresolved D. V shed 0 bases and J shed 11 bases, with 10 bases lying between them. Germline lookup yields CDR1 ENHRY and CDR2 SYGVKD. The CDR3 runs 12 residues.

This clonotype has more than one count but fewer than ten. V and J are TRBV6-1 and TRBJ2-1; D remains ambiguous. The CDR3 length is 12 residues. V was pared by 10 bases and J by 3 bases, with 10 bases between. Germline V gene sequence: CDR1 MNHNS, CDR2 SASEGT. CDR3 sequence: CATWSLYNEQFF. The CDR3 nucleotides read TGTGCCACGTGGTCCCTCTACAATGAGCAGTTCTTC.

The V gene is TRBV7-6, the J gene TRBJ2-1; 11 bases are a match to TRBD1. Germline V gene data show CDR1 as SGHVS and CDR2 as FNYEAQ. This CDR3 has 16 residues. J gave up 4 bases and V 2 bases, and 4 bases lay outside the gene matches. CDR3: CASSLPGTGGYNEQFF. In DNA form, the CDR3 reads TGTGCCAGCAGCTTACCCGGGACAGGGGGTTACAATGAGCAGTTCTTC.

This clonotype came up many times. The V and J genes are TRBV11-2 and TRBJ2-1; TRBD2 aligns across 12 bases. Germline V lookup: CDR1 SGHAT, CDR2 FQNNGV. V trimming: 0 bases; J trimming: 9 bases; junction bases outside the gene matches: 9. The CDR3 loop spans 17 amino acids. The CDR3 DNA follows: TGTGCCAGCAGCTTAGAGCCTAGCGGGAGGGCTGTAGGTGAGCAGTTCTTC. This gives the protein CASSLEPSGRAVGEQFF.

A few counts support this clonotype. This chain joins TRBV14 and TRBJ2-5, with 10 bases aligning to TRBD1. V shed 3 bases, J shed 4 bases, and the junction held 2 bases outside the gene matches. This CDR3 comprises 14 residues. Germline values: CDR1 SGHDN, CDR2 FVKESK. The CDR3 nucleotides read TGTGCCAGCAGCCACCGACAGGGGGCAGAGACCCAGTACTTC. It encodes CASSHRQGAETQYF. Using reference TRBV14 and TRBJ2-5 for the parts outside the CDR3, the full variable domain is EAGVTQFPSHSVIEKGQTVTLRCDPISGHDNLYWYRRVMGKEIKFLLHFVKESKQDESGMPNNRFLAERTGGTYSTLKVQPAELEDSGVYFCASSHRQGAETQYFGPGTRLLVL.